Below, 25 T cell receptor beta chains from the same sample are listed, as sequenced in a study of blood T cell repertoires in COVID-19. Assay used: immunoSEQ multiplex PCR; TCRdb lists only in-frame clones, some missing. The table has 250,000 to 400,000 clones, about 91% seen once. The sequencing sample was made of peripheral blood. Every receptor here comes from a woman in her twenties or thirties with COVID-19, enrolled during active disease.

The chain couples TRBV18 to TRBJ1-2; TRBD1 matches at 7 bases. The germline V gene has CDR1 KGHSH and CDR2 LQKENI. Germline trimming cut 0 bases from V and 5 bases from J; bases unmatched to any gene: 3. The CDR3 runs to 14 residues. The CDR3: CASSPPGTEYGYTF. In nucleotides, the CDR3 is TGTGCCAGCTCACCACCGGGGACAGAGTATGGCTACACCTTC.

The V call is TRBV5-8, the J call TRBJ2-7; TRBD2 matches 11 bases. Per the germline V gene, CDR1 is SGHTS and CDR2 is YDEGEE. The trim removed 4 bases at V and 5 bases at J, leaving 8 bases unmatched. The length of the CDR3 is 15 residues. The CDR3 DNA sequence: TGTGCCAGCAGCATATATAGCGGGGGGGCTGACGAGCAGTACGTC. It specifies CASSIYSGGADEQYV.

Regarding this clone: Other DNA sequences from this sample encode an identical CDR3 as well. The V and J genes are TRBV2 and TRBJ1-2; D is perhaps TRBD1 (6 bases). The V end was cut by 2 bases, the J end by 3 bases, with 13 bases between. This CDR3 has 15 residues. The germline CDR1 and CDR2 sequences are SNHLY and FYNNEI. CDR3 loop: CASSERAGDYYGYTF. The CDR3, as DNA: TGTGCCAGCAGTGAAAGGGCAGGGGATTACTATGGCTACACCTTC. Full variable domain (remainder filled in from reference TRBV2 and TRBJ1-2): EPEVTQTPSHQVTQMGQEVILRCVPISNHLYFYWYRQILGQKVEFLVSFYNNEISEKSEIFDDQFSVERPDGSNFTLKIRSTKLEDSAMYFCASSERAGDYYGYTFGSGTRLTVV.

The chain combines TRBV18 with TRBJ1-1, with D possibly being TRBD1 (6 bases). Germline lookup yields CDR1 KGHSH and CDR2 LQKENI. The length of the CDR3 is 14 residues. With 5 bases removed from V and 6 bases from J, the gap between germline ends came to 16 bases. The CDR3 spells CASSTRQALAEAFF. CDR3 DNA sequence: TGTGCCAGCTCAACCCGACAGGCCCTCGCTGAAGCTTTCTTT.

The rearrangement joins TRBV4-1 to TRBJ1-6; 7 bases are shared with TRBD1. There are 17 residues in the CDR3. Germline V lookup: CDR1 MGHRA, CDR2 YSYEKL. V lost 1 base and J lost 5; bases outside the gene matches: 8. The DNA of the CDR3 is TGCGCCAGCAGCCAAGGACAGGGCCCGGGTAATAATTCACCCCTCCACTTT. This translates into CASSQGQGPGNNSPLHF.

V usage is TRBV6-1 and J usage is TRBJ1-6; 8 positions agree with TRBD1. The CDR3 runs 15 residues. With V trimmed by 4 bases and J by 10 bases, 9 bases remained unmatched. Germline-derived CDR1 and CDR2 are MNHNS and SASEGT. The CDR3 DNA reads TGTGCCAGCAGTGCCGGACAGGGCCGATTATCACCCCTCCACTTT. Encoded protein: CASSAGQGRLSPLHF.

CDR3 in DNA: TGTGCCAGCAGCCCAGGGGGCGCAGGGGAGACCCAGTACTTC. It yields the protein CASSPGGAGETQYF. This chain links TRBV5-4 with TRBJ2-5; the match to TRBD1 covers 8 bases. Germline CDR1 reads SGHNT; CDR2 reads YYREEE (reference sequence). V was clipped by 4 bases and J by 5 bases; unmatched bases: 7. The CDR3 totals 14 residues.

The chain is built from TRBV14 and TRBJ1-4, with D possibly being TRBD1 (5 bases). V lost 1 base, J lost 1 base, and 13 bases lay in between. Germline CDR1 SGHDN, CDR2 FVKESK. This CDR3 spans 17 amino acids. The CDR3 bases are TGTGCCAGCAGCCAAGGGGCAGGGAGGAAAACTAATGAAAAACTGTTTTTT. Protein sequence: CASSQGAGRKTNEKLFF. Filled out from reference TRBV14 and TRBJ1-4, the complete variable domain reads EAGVTQFPSHSVIEKGQTVTLRCDPISGHDNLYWYRRVMGKEIKFLLHFVKESKQDESGMPNNRFLAERTGGTYSTLKVQPAELEDSGVYFCASSQGAGRKTNEKLFFGSGTQLSVL.

This clone was seen once. The chain employs TRBV7-9 and TRBJ1-5, with TRBD1 matching 9 bases. The CDR3 runs to 15 residues. Trimming cost V 5 bases and J 2 bases; bases outside gene matches: 4. Per the germline V gene, CDR1 is SEHNR and CDR2 is FQNEAQ (reference sequence). In DNA form, the CDR3 reads TGTGCCAGCAGCACGGGACAGGGAGGCAATCAGCCCCAGCATTTT. Protein product: CASSTGQGGNQPQHF.

V and J are TRBV27 and TRBJ2-7; D remains ambiguous. The CDR3 is made up of 16 amino acids. Deletions cut 6 bases from V and 0 bases from J, with 18 bases between. Looked up from germline, CDR1 is MNHEY and CDR2 is SMNVEV (reference sequence). In DNA form, the CDR3 reads TGTGCCAGCAGCCCACCCGGTCGACTCAACTCCTACGAGCAGTACTTC. Residues: CASSPPGRLNSYEQYF.

The rearrangement uses TRBV21-1 and TRBJ2-1; the D call TRBD1 from the table was never checked on the DNA. TRBV21-1 is a pseudogene locus. This CDR3 is built from 13 residues. CDR3 protein: CASSKWAINEQFF. CDR3 DNA: TGTGCCAGCAGCAAATGGGCCATCAATGAGCAGTTCTTC.

This chain connects TRBV11-3 to TRBJ1-2; 10 positions agree with TRBD1. J lost 7 bases, V lost 0 bases, and 5 bases had no gene match. Looked up from germline, CDR1 is SGHNT and CDR2 is YENEEA. CDR3 length equals 15 residues. The CDR3 DNA reads TGTGCCAGCAGCTTAGATCCCGACAGGGGGCTTGGCTACACCTTC. It translates to CASSLDPDRGLGYTF.

V and J are TRBV19 and TRBJ2-7; weak D call: TRBD2 (6 bases). Germline V gives CDR1 LNHDA, CDR2 SQIVND (reference sequence). Deletions cut 4 bases from V and 5 bases from J, with 9 bases between. This CDR3 is 12 amino acids long. The CDR3 is CASSNWEDEQYV. CDR3 coding DNA: TGTGCCAGTAGTAATTGGGAGGACGAGCAGTACGTC.

The rearrangement uses TRBV7-9 and TRBJ1-5; 11 bases are a match to TRBD1. The germline gives CDR1 SEHNR, CDR2 FQNEAQ (reference sequence). The V and J ends lost 5 bases and 4 bases, in that order; junction bases with no gene match: 4. CDR3 size: 15 residues. This CDR3 reads CASSLGTGGNQPQHF. Here the CDR3 DNA reads TGTGCCAGCAGCCTGGGGACAGGGGGGAATCAGCCCCAGCATTTT.

The chain recombines TRBV6-5 with TRBJ1-2; perhaps TRBD1 as D (6 bases). The CDR3 totals 15 residues. The V and J ends lost 0 bases and 7 bases respectively, with 15 bases between them. CDR1 is MNHEY, CDR2 SVGAGI, per germline. CDR3 sequence reads: CASSYSMSLRGGYTF. CDR3 DNA sequence: TGTGCCAGCAGTTACTCGATGTCGCTCAGGGGTGGCTACACCTTC.

V is TRBV15 and J is TRBJ2-1; weak D call: TRBD1 (6 bases). Trimming left V 1 base short and J 0 bases short, with 13 bases between. Germline V lookup: CDR1 LNHNV, CDR2 YYDKDF (reference sequence). CDR3 length: 17 amino acids. The CDR3 loop reads CATSRVLGHSSYNEQFF. CDR3 sequence (DNA): TGTGCCACCAGCAGAGTTTTGGGACATAGCTCCTACAATGAGCAGTTCTTC.

The V call is TRBV5-5, the J call TRBJ1-6, with D unresolved. The CDR3 sequence is 14 residues long. With 6 bases removed from V and 5 bases from J, the gap between germline ends came to 12 bases. Looked up from germline, CDR1 is SGHKS and CDR2 is YYEKEE (reference sequence). Written as DNA, the CDR3 is TGTGCCAGCACGAGACGGGATGATAATTCACCCCTCCACTTT. Translated: CASTRRDDNSPLHF.

This chain connects TRBV10-3 to TRBJ2-1; 14 bases line up with TRBD2. The CDR3 is 17 amino acids. With V trimmed by 7 bases and J by 1 base, 6 bases remained unmatched. CDR1 is ENHRY, CDR2 SYGVKD, per germline. The CDR3 region has the DNA TGTGCCATCAAAGGGACTAGCGGGGGCCGTTCCTACAATGAGCAGTTCTTC. It specifies CAIKGTSGGRSYNEQFF.

The V call is TRBV11-3, the J call TRBJ2-2; the D is unclear. CDR3 length equals 12 residues. The germline CDR1 and CDR2 sequences are SGHNT and YENEEA. Deletions cut 5 bases from V and 5 bases from J, with 6 bases between. CDR3 sequence: CASSAGTGELFF. The CDR3 bases are TGTGCCAGCAGCGCCGGTACCGGGGAGCTGTTTTTT.

Only a few counts were recorded for this clone. The chain recombines TRBV13 with TRBJ1-1; D is unresolved. Germline-derived CDR1 and CDR2 are PRHDT and FYEKMQ (reference sequence). V lost 3 bases to trimming and J lost 6 bases, with 11 bases between them. This CDR3 is 13 amino acids long. DNA of the CDR3: TGTGCCAGCAGCTTGGGCCCGGTGGCTGAAGCTTTCTTT. It is translated as CASSLGPVAEAFF.

This clone was observed a single time. Other DNA sequences from this sample encode an identical CDR3 as well. This sequence joins TRBV7-9 and TRBJ2-5; a possible D gene is TRBD2 (6 bases). Per the germline V gene, CDR1 is SEHNR and CDR2 is FQNEAQ (reference sequence). V was clipped by 5 bases and J by 5 bases, with 9 bases between them. The CDR3 is 12 residues long. This chain's CDR3 is CASSPSGETQYF. The CDR3 nucleotides read TGTGCCAGCAGCCCGAGCGGGGAGACCCAGTACTTC.

A remark on this clone: A read error may account for a junction end that differs from germline. This chain joins TRBV5-1 and TRBJ1-1; 9 bases are a match to TRBD1. This CDR3 is built from 14 residues. Germline CDR1 and CDR2: SGHRS and YFSETQ. The CDR3 loop is CASGTGGSLTQAFF. The CDR3 DNA reads TGCGCCAGCGGAACAGGGGGCTCCCTCACTCAAGCTTTCTTT.

The rearrangement joins TRBV2 to TRBJ2-2, with 9 bases identical to TRBD1. CDR1 is SNHLY and CDR2 is FYNNEI in the germline V gene. The CDR3 spans 16 residues. Trimming took 5 bases from V and 2 from J; bases not matched to a gene: 6. The DNA for the CDR3 is TGTGCCAGCAGTCCTTGGGACAGGGTCAACACCGGGGAGCTGTTTTTT. Translated: CASSPWDRVNTGELFF.

The chain combines TRBV6-1 with TRBJ1-3; no firm D call. Germline values: CDR1 MNHNS, CDR2 SASEGT. With 2 bases removed from V and 7 bases from J, the gap between germline ends came to 3 bases. This CDR3 comprises 11 residues. CDR3 sequence: CASSEHNTIYF. For the CDR3, the DNA is TGTGCCAGCAGTGAACATAACACCATATATTTT.

The V gene is TRBV12-5, the J gene TRBJ1-6, with a tentative D call TRBD1 (6 bases). The CDR3 covers 18 residues. Per the germline V gene, CDR1 is LGHNT and CDR2 is FRNRAP. The V and J ends lost 6 bases and 8 bases respectively, with 26 bases between them. This chain's CDR3 is CASGATGTGRYWDSPLHF. As DNA, the CDR3 is TGTGCTAGTGGCGCCACGGGCACAGGGCGTTATTGGGATTCACCCCTCCACTTT.